The clone carrying this T cell receptor (beta chain) turned up a few times. Antigen unknown. Germline V gene data show CDR1 as LNHDA and CDR2 as SQIVND (reference sequence). The V end lost 7 bases, the J end lost 9 bases, and 9 bases lay between the germline ends. This CDR3 has 11 residues. The treatment here: 10-day PBMC culture with coronavirus spike peptide pools or control peptides (ViraFEST assay). The sample belongs to a study of vaccination and CD4 T cells after COVID-19. Overall study: Participants, all vaccine recipients, received two doses of either BNT162b2 or mRNA-1273.

The Oncomine TCR Beta short-read assay was applied to DNA of cultured CD4+ T cells. A single record per CDR3 protein comes from TCRdb applying MiXCR to the PCR reads. The sample yields 7,000 to 8,500 distinct CDR3 sequences, approximately 55% seen once. The sequencing input was CD4+ T cells from blood, cultured in vitro. This chain uses TRBV19 with TRBJ2-2; D not certain. The origin of this receptor is a human donor who had recovered from COVID-19. This chain's CDR3 is CASTRGWELFF. CDR3 nucleotides: TGTGCCAGTACGAGAGGATGGGAGCTGTTTTTT.